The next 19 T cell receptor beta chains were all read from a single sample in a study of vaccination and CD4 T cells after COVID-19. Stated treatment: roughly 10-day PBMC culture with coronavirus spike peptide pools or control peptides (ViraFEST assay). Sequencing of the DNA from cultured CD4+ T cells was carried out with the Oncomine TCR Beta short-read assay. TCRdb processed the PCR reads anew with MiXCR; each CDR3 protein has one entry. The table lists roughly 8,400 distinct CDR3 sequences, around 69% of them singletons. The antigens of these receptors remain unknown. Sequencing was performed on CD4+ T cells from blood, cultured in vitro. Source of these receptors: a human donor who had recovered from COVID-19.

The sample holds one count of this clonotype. The CDR3 spells CASSEAGLRQPQHF. Written as DNA, the CDR3 is TGTGCCAGCAGTGAGGCAGGTTTGCGACAGCCCCAGCATTTT. This chain joins TRBV6-1 and TRBJ1-5, with D unresolved. This CDR3 comprises 14 residues. The germline gives CDR1 MNHNS, CDR2 SASEGT. V was clipped by 3 bases and J by 7 bases, with 13 bases between them.

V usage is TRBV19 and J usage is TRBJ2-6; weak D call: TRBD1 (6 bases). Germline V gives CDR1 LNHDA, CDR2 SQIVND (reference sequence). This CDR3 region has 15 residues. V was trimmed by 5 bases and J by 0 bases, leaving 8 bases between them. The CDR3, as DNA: TGTGCCAGTAGTGACAGGTTCTCTGGGGCCAACGTCCTGACTTTC. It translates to CASSDRFSGANVLTF.

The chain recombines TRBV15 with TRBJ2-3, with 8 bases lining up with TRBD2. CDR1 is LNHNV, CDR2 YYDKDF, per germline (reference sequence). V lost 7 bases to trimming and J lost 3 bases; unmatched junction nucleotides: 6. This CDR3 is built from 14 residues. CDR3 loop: CATMSGRDTDTQYF. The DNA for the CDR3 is TGTGCCACCATGAGCGGGAGAGATACAGATACGCAGTATTTT.

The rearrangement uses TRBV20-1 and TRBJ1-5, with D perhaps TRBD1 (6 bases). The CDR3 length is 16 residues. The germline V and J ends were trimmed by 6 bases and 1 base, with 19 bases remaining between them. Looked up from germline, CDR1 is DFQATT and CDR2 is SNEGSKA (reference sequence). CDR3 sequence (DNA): TGCAGTGCCCGGAGAAGGGGGACGGGAAGCAATCAGCCCCAGCATTTT. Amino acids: CSARRRGTGSNQPQHF.

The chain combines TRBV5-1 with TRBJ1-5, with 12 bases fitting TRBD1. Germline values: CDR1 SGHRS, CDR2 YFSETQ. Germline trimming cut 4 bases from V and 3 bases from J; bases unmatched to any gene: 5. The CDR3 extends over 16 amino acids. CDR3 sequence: CASSPGTGGTNQPQHF. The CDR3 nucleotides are TGCGCCAGCAGCCCGGGGACAGGGGGCACCAATCAGCCCCAGCATTTT.

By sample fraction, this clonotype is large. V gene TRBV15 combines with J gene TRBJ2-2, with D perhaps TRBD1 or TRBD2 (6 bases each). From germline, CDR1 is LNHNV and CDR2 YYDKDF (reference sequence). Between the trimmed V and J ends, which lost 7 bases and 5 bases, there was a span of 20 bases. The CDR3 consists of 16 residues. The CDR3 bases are TGTGCCACCACTGCTGGGGGCGGGACACAGACCGGGGAGCTGTTTTTT. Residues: CATTAGGGTQTGELFF.

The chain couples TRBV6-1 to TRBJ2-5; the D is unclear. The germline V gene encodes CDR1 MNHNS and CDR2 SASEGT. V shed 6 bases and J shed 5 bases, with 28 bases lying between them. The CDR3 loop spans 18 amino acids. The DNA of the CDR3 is TGTGCCAGCAGCCCTTTCCTTATGTCTAAAGGGCGGCAGGAGACCCAGTACTTC. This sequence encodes CASSPFLMSKGRQETQYF.

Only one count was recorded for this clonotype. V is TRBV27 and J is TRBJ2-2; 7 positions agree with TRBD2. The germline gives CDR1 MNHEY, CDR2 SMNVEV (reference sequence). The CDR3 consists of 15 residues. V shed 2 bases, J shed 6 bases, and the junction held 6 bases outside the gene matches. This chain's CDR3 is CASSLVLGGAGELFF. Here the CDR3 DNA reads TGTGCCAGCAGTTTAGTTTTGGGAGGGGCCGGGGAGCTGTTTTTT.

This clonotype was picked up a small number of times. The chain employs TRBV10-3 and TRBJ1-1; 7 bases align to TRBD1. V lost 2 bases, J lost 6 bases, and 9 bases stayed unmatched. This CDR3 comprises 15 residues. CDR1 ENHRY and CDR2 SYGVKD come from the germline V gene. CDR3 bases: TGTGCCATCAGTGAGACGACAGGGAAGCTCTCTGAAGCTTTCTTT. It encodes CAISETTGKLSEAFF.

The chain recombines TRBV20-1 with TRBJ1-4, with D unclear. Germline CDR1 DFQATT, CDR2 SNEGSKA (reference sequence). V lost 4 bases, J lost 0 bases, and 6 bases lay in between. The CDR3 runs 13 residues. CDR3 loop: CSATGATNEKLFF. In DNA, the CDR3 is TGCAGTGCTACGGGTGCAACTAATGAAAAACTGTTTTTT.

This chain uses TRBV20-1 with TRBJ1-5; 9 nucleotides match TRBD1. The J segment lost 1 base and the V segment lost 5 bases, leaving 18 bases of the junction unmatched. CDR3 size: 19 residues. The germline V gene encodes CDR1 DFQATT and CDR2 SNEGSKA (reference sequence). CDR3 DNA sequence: TGCAGTGCTCCGATCGCTCGGACAGGGGACGATCCCAGCAATCAGCCCCAGCATTTT. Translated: CSAPIARTGDDPSNQPQHF.

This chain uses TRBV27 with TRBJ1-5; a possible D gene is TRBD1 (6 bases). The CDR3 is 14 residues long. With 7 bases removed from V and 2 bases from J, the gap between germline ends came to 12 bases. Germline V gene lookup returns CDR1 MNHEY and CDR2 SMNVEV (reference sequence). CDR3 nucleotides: TGTGCCAGCATTCATAGGGGGGGCAATCAGCCCCAGCATTTT. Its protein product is CASIHRGGNQPQHF.

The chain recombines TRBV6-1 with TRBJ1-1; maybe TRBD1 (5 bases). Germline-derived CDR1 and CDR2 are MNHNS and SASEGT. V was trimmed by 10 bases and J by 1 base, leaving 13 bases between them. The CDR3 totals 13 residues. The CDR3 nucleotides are TGTGCCACACTACGGGGGAGGAACACTGAAGCTTTCTTT. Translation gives CATLRGRNTEAFF.

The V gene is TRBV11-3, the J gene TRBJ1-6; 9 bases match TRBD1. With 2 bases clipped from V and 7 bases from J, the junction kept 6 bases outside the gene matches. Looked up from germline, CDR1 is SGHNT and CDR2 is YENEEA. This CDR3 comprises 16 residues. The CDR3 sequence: CASSLQGQGPNSPLHF. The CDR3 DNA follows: TGTGCCAGCAGCTTACAGGGACAGGGCCCGAATTCACCCCTCCACTTT.

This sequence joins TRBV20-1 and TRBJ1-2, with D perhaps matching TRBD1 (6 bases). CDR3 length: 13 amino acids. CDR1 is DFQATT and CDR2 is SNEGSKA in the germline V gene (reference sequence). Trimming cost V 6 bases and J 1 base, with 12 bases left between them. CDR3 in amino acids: CSAPPDSNYGYTF. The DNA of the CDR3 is TGCAGTGCCCCCCCGGACAGTAACTATGGCTACACCTTC.

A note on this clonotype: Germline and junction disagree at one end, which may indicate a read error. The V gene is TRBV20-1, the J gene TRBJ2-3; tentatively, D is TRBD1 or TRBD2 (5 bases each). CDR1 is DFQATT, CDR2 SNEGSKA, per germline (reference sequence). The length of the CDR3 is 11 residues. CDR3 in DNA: TGCAGTGCTGAAGGGGTCCGGGGAGATGAATTT. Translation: CSAEGVRGDEF.

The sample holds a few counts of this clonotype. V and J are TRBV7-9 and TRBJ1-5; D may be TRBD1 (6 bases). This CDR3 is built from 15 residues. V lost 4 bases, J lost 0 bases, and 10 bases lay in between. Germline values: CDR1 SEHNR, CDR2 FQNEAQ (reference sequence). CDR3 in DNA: TGTGCCAGCAGCTCGGACAGCTCTAGCAATCAGCCCCAGCATTTT. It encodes CASSSDSSSNQPQHF.

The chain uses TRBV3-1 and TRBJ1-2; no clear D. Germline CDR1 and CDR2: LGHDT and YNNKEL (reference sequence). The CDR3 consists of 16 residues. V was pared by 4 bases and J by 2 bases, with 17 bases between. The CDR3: CASSPYNDGRNYGYTF. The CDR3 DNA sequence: TGTGCCAGCAGCCCCTACAACGACGGACGAAACTATGGCTACACCTTC.

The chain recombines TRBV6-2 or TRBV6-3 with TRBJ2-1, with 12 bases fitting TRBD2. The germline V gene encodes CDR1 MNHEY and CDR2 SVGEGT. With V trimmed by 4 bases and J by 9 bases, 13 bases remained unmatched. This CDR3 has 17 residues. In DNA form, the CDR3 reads TGTGCCAGCAGTTTCCGGACTAGCGGGGTTGCCCTTGGTGAGCAGTTCTTC. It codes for CASSFRTSGVALGEQFF.